This passage covers 17 T cell receptor beta chains from one sample sequenced in a study of blood T cells in healthy people across ages. Combining a sample-barcoded 5' primer with a J-beta primer mix, a second PCR ran for roughly 6 to 12 cycles. Each CDR3 protein is one row after TCRdb ran MiXCR on the 5' RACE reads. The sample records 1.5 million to 2 million distinct CDR3 sequences, roughly 52% being singletons. The sequenced sample was blood. These receptors were obtained from a woman aged 40 to 49 in good health.

The chain joins TRBV5-5 to TRBJ2-7; TRBD1 agrees at 7 bases. Germline trimming cut 4 bases from V and 1 base from J; bases unmatched to any gene: 8. Germline V gene sequence: CDR1 SGHKS, CDR2 YYEKEE (reference sequence). This CDR3 comprises 15 residues. This chain's CDR3 is CASSGPGTVSYEQYF. The CDR3 DNA sequence: TGTGCCAGCAGCGGACCCGGGACAGTTTCCTACGAGCAGTACTTC.

The CDR3 bases are TGCAGTGCTAGCCAAGCTGGGATAGCGGGGGGGCCGGTGGGAGATACGCAGTATTTT. Amino acid sequence: CSASQAGIAGGPVGDTQYF. The genes are TRBV20-1 and TRBJ2-3, with TRBD2 identical over 11 bases. The CDR3 spans 19 residues. Per the germline V gene, CDR1 is DFQATT and CDR2 is SNEGSKA (reference sequence). V lost 3 bases, J lost 5 bases, and 19 bases stayed unmatched.

This clonotype was seen once. The chain combines TRBV4-3 with TRBJ2-7; 9 bases are a match to TRBD2. Germline V gene sequence: CDR1 LGHNA, CDR2 YSLEER. Trimming at V came to 3 bases and at J to 7 bases, leaving 7 bases not matched to a gene. The length of the CDR3 is 14 residues. CDR3 region: CASSQGSGRNEQYF. CDR3 DNA sequence: TGCGCCAGCAGCCAGGGTAGCGGGAGAAATGAGCAGTACTTC.

CDR3 nucleotides: TGTGCCAGCAGTTTCGGGAGGGATAGGGGCCAAGAGACCCAGTACTTC. This gives the protein CASSFGRDRGQETQYF. The chain has TRBV12-3 or TRBV12-4 and TRBJ2-5; 8 bases line up with TRBD2. V gave up 3 bases and J gave up 1 base; unmatched junction bases: 7. This CDR3 is built from 16 residues.

Only a few counts were recorded for this clonotype. The chain links TRBV6-1 to TRBJ2-7; D is possibly TRBD1 (6 bases). Germline CDR1 is MNHNS and CDR2 is SASEGT. Trimming cost V 3 bases and J 0 bases, with 9 bases left between them. The CDR3 runs 14 residues. CDR3 loop: CASSDRGSSYEQYF. The CDR3 DNA reads TGTGCCAGCAGTGACAGGGGAAGCTCCTACGAGCAGTACTTC.

CDR3 region: CASSPRGGLAKNIQYF. The CDR3 DNA is TGTGCCAGCAGTCCCCGAGGGGGACTAGCCAAAAACATTCAGTACTTC. The V gene is TRBV28, the J gene TRBJ2-4; D might be TRBD1 or TRBD2, each matching 6 bases. The CDR3 length is 16 residues. V lost 5 bases to trimming and J lost 0 bases, with 14 bases between them. Germline-derived CDR1 and CDR2 are MDHEN and SYDVKM.

The gene calls are TRBV20-1 and TRBJ2-3; no clear D. CDR3 length: 18 amino acids. Trimming removed 0 bases at V and 7 bases at J, with 26 bases between. The germline CDR1 and CDR2 sequences are DFQATT and SNEGSKA (reference sequence). The CDR3 sequence is CSARDRWVQPSSKNTQYF. The CDR3 DNA sequence: TGCAGTGCTAGAGATCGGTGGGTCCAGCCCTCGAGTAAGAATACGCAGTATTTT.

The chain recombines TRBV7-9 with TRBJ2-3; D gene unclear. The germline V and J ends were trimmed by 6 bases and 0 bases, with 16 bases remaining between them. The CDR3 runs to 16 residues. Germline V CDR1 and CDR2: SEHNR, FQNEAQ (reference sequence). The CDR3 region has the DNA TGTGCCAGCAGTCCGACTCCACCGCCCAGCACAGATACGCAGTATTTT. Protein sequence: CASSPTPPPSTDTQYF.

This clonotype has only a few counts. The gene calls are TRBV5-1 and TRBJ1-4; the D gene is possibly TRBD1 (6 bases). With 5 bases removed from V and 8 bases from J, the gap between germline ends came to 19 bases. This CDR3 spans 15 amino acids. Germline assignment: CDR1 SGHRS and CDR2 YFSETQ. For the CDR3, the DNA is TGCGCCAGCAGTCCCGAGGGCACAGGGAAGGAAAAACTGTTTTTT. Encoded protein: CASSPEGTGKEKLFF.

The rearrangement links TRBV3-1 to TRBJ2-6, with D possibly TRBD1 on 6 matching bases. The CDR3 spans 22 residues. V lost 4 bases and J lost 0, with 28 bases in between. CDR1 and CDR2 (germline): LGHDT, YNNKEL (reference sequence). CDR3 sequence: CASSLQGYYHCKKSSGANVLTF. CDR3 bases: TGTGCCAGCAGCCTTCAGGGGTATTATCACTGCAAAAAGAGCTCTGGGGCCAACGTCCTGACTTTC. Based on the CDR3 plus reference TRBV3-1 and TRBJ2-6, the full variable domain is DTAVSQTPKYLVTQMGNDKSIKCEQNLGHDTMYWYKQDSKKFLKIMFSYNNKELIINETVPNRFSPKSPDKAHLNLHINSLELGDSAVYFCASSLQGYYHCKKSSGANVLTFGAGSRLTVL.

This clonotype was counted between two and nine times. V usage is TRBV2 and J usage is TRBJ2-5; 9 bases are shared with TRBD1. The CDR3 contains 13 residues. With V trimmed by 6 bases and J by 9 bases, 8 bases remained unmatched. Germline V gene sequence: CDR1 SNHLY, CDR2 FYNNEI. The CDR3 nucleotides read TGTGCCAGCAGGCCCGGGACAGGGCTAGCCCAGTACTTC. Translated: CASRPGTGLAQYF.

This clonotype has a handful of counts. The V call is TRBV7-3, the J call TRBJ1-2; TRBD1 might be the D (5 bases). Germline CDR1 and CDR2: SGHTA and FQGTGA. Trimming shortened V by 2 bases and J by 7 bases, and 17 bases separated the two germline ends. This CDR3 has 15 amino acids. The CDR3 loop reads CASSLFGGQGGGYTF. The CDR3 DNA reads TGTGCCAGCAGCTTATTCGGGGGTCAGGGCGGTGGCTACACCTTC.

This clonotype was seen more than once but under ten times. This sequence joins TRBV7-2 and TRBJ2-7; 9 bases agree with TRBD2. Germline trimming cut 5 bases from V and 0 bases from J; bases unmatched to any gene: 11. The germline V gene encodes CDR1 SGHTA and CDR2 FQGNSA. The CDR3 loop spans 17 amino acids. For the CDR3, the DNA is TGTGCCAGCAGCCCCTTGGTAGCGGGGGTTACCTCCTACGAGCAGTACTTC. This sequence encodes CASSPLVAGVTSYEQYF.

The chain couples TRBV27 to TRBJ1-5; the D gene is possibly TRBD1 (5 bases). Trimming stripped 7 bases from V and 1 base from J, with 14 bases between. The V gene's germline CDR1 is MNHEY and CDR2 SMNVEV (reference sequence). This CDR3 contains 15 residues. CDR3 DNA sequence: TGTGCCAGCACAGTTTATGGGGGGAGCAATCAGCCCCAGCATTTT. Translating it yields CASTVYGGSNQPQHF.

This clonotype was recorded a few times. The CDR3 region has the DNA TGCGCCAGCAGCCAAGATCGGAGGGACAGGGACTACGAGCAGTACTTC. Protein product: CASSQDRRDRDYEQYF. The V call is TRBV4-1, the J call TRBJ2-7; 9 bases map to TRBD1. CDR3 length equals 16 residues. Per the germline V gene, CDR1 is MGHRA and CDR2 is YSYEKL. With V trimmed by 0 bases and J by 3 bases, 6 bases remained unmatched.

The rearrangement uses TRBV28 and TRBJ2-6; D possibly corresponds to TRBD1 (7 bases). Germline lookup yields CDR1 MDHEN and CDR2 SYDVKM. The ends were cut back, 4 bases at V and 2 bases at J, with 12 bases in the middle. This CDR3 region has 16 residues. In nucleotides, the CDR3 is TGTGCCAGCAGTTCAGCAGGGGGGACTGGGGCCAACGTCCTGACTTTC. It specifies CASSSAGGTGANVLTF.

The chain couples TRBV12-3 or TRBV12-4 to TRBJ1-6; the match to TRBD1 covers 9 bases. The CDR3 runs 14 residues. The junction had 8 bases not matched to a gene; V was cut back by 7 bases and J by 10 bases. As DNA, the CDR3 is TGTGCCAGCAACATGGGACAGGGAGGGTCACCCCTCCACTTT. Residues: CASNMGQGGSPLHF.